Each of the 15 T cell receptor beta chains below was sequenced from the same sample in a study of cytomegalovirus exposure and HLA in healthy donors. PCR primers comprised 60 Vbeta and 13 Jbeta primers. The repertoire was sequenced with immunoSEQ multiplex PCR; TCRdb's copy has only in-frame clones and lacks some. The specimen's table records about 140,000 clones. The sequenced material came from PBMCs. These receptors came from a male donor in good health and CMV-seronegative.

This chain links TRBV11-2 with TRBJ2-1, with no clear D. The CDR3 totals 13 residues. The V gene lost 0 bases and the J gene lost 12 bases, with 12 bases spanning the gap. Germline loops: CDR1 SGHAT, CDR2 FQNNGV. The CDR3 reads CASSLDPVRGQFF. The DNA for the CDR3 is TGTGCCAGCAGCTTAGACCCCGTGAGAGGGCAGTTCTTC. Combining the CDR3 with reference TRBV11-2 and TRBJ2-1 gives the whole variable domain EAGVAQSPRYKIIEKRQSVAFWCNPISGHATLYWYQQILGQGPKLLIQFQNNGVVDDSQLPKDRFSAERLKGVDSTLKIQPAKLEDSAVYLCASSLDPVRGQFFGPGTRLTVL.

The chain combines TRBV5-5 with TRBJ1-1; tentative D call: TRBD1 (5 bases). V was pared by 2 bases and J by 1 base, with 15 bases between. The germline gives CDR1 SGHKS, CDR2 YYEKEE (reference sequence). The CDR3 spans 16 residues. Here the CDR3 reads CASSLTGASTNTEAFF. CDR3 nucleotides: TGTGCCAGCAGCTTAACTGGGGCCTCGACGAACACTGAAGCTTTCTTT.

The chain couples TRBV19 to TRBJ2-1; the match to TRBD2 covers 8 bases. This CDR3 spans 17 amino acids. Germline lookup yields CDR1 LNHDA and CDR2 SQIVND (reference sequence). The trim removed 6 bases at V and 3 bases at J, leaving 13 bases unmatched. The chain's CDR3 is CASSHDRPGGYYNEQFF. CDR3 in DNA: TGTGCCAGTAGCCACGATAGGCCGGGGGGGTACTACAATGAGCAGTTCTTC.

The V call is TRBV5-1, the J call TRBJ2-5; 14 bases are shared with TRBD2. This CDR3 contains 16 residues. Germline V CDR1 and CDR2: SGHRS, YFSETQ. The ends lost 0 bases at V and 6 bases at J; junction bases unmatched: 4. The CDR3 sequence is CASSLGLAGGEQTQYF. CDR3 DNA sequence: TGCGCCAGCAGCTTGGGACTAGCGGGAGGGGAGCAGACCCAGTACTTC.

This chain links TRBV6-5 with TRBJ1-1, with D unresolved. V was pared by 2 bases and J by 4 bases, with 17 bases between. The CDR3 is 16 residues long. Germline assignment: CDR1 MNHEY and CDR2 SVGAGI. This chain's CDR3 is CASSYIRFGGPTEAFF. In nucleotides, the CDR3 is TGTGCCAGCAGTTACATAAGGTTTGGAGGGCCCACTGAAGCTTTCTTT.

This chain connects TRBV5-4 to TRBJ1-5; 8 positions match TRBD1. V was clipped by 0 bases and J by 4 bases; unmatched bases: 3. The length of the CDR3 is 15 residues. CDR1 is SGHNT and CDR2 is YYREEE in the germline V gene (reference sequence). CDR3 loop: CASSLGGQGNQPQHF. The CDR3 bases are TGTGCCAGCAGCTTGGGAGGACAGGGTAATCAGCCCCAGCATTTT.

V usage is TRBV6-1 and J usage is TRBJ2-7, with 9 bases identical to TRBD1. J lost 0 bases, V lost 0 bases, and 6 bases had no gene match. CDR3 size: 17 residues. Germline CDR1 and CDR2: MNHNS and SASEGT. The DNA for the CDR3 is TGTGCCAGCAGTGAAGCAGGGACAGGGAGGCGCTCCTACGAGCAGTACTTC. Encoded protein: CASSEAGTGRRSYEQYF.

The rearrangement uses TRBV2 and TRBJ1-4; D not resolved. The CDR3 is 15 residues long. CDR1 and CDR2 from the germline V gene are SNHLY and FYNNEI. The V end lost 6 bases, the J end lost 8 bases, and 19 bases lay between the germline ends. The CDR3 nucleotides are TGTGCCAGCAGAAATACGAGGGTATCTGAGGAAAAACTGTTTTTT. Amino acid sequence: CASRNTRVSEEKLFF. Filled out from reference TRBV2 and TRBJ1-4, the complete variable domain reads EPEVTQTPSHQVTQMGQEVILRCVPISNHLYFYWYRQILGQKVEFLVSFYNNEISEKSEIFDDQFSVERPDGSNFTLKIRSTKLEDSAMYFCASRNTRVSEEKLFFGSGTQLSVL.

This chain uses TRBV6-5 with TRBJ1-1; D ambiguous. This CDR3 region has 13 residues. The germline CDR1 and CDR2 sequences are MNHEY and SVGAGI. Trimming pared 6 bases from V and 1 base from J, leaving 9 bases between. CDR3 coding DNA: TGTGCCAGCAGATCCTCAGGGAACACTGAAGCTTTCTTT. Translated: CASRSSGNTEAFF.

This chain uses TRBV5-1 with TRBJ2-1, with a possible D match to TRBD2 (6 bases). The CDR3 covers 16 residues. Trimming stripped 3 bases from V and 2 bases from J, with 15 bases between. Germline values: CDR1 SGHRS, CDR2 YFSETQ. DNA of the CDR3: TGCGCCAGCAGCTATAGGCGACTAGAAACCTACAATGAGCAGTTCTTC. Translating gives CASSYRRLETYNEQFF. Full variable domain (remainder filled in from reference TRBV5-1 and TRBJ2-1): KAGVTQTPRYLIKTRGQQVTLSCSPISGHRSVSWYQQTPGQGLQFLFEYFSETQRNKGNFPGRFSGRQFSNSRSEMNVSTLELGDSALYLCASSYRRLETYNEQFFGPGTRLTVL.

The chain uses TRBV5-1 and TRBJ1-5, with a tentative D call TRBD1 (5 bases). The V gene's germline CDR1 is SGHRS and CDR2 YFSETQ. The V gene lost 4 bases and the J gene lost 3 bases, with 23 bases spanning the gap. This CDR3 is built from 18 residues. CDR3 nucleotide sequence: TGCGCCAGCAGCCATACCCCAGACCAGACAGAAGACAATCAGCCCCAGCATTTT. This gives the protein CASSHTPDQTEDNQPQHF.

The chain links TRBV9 to TRBJ2-3, with D tentatively TRBD2 (6 bases). This CDR3 has 15 residues. V lost 0 bases to trimming and J lost 1 base, with 9 bases between them. Germline CDR1 is SGDLS and CDR2 is YYNGEE. The CDR3 loop reads CASSVVERGTDTQYF. The CDR3 nucleotides read TGTGCCAGCAGCGTAGTGGAGCGGGGCACAGATACGCAGTATTTT.

The CDR3 sequence is CASSPETGEEYF. DNA of the CDR3: TGTGCCAGCAGCCCTGAGACAGGGGAGGAGTATTTT. This chain links TRBV7-9 with TRBJ2-3; 8 bases are shared with TRBD1. With V trimmed by 5 bases and J by 13 bases, 8 bases remained unmatched. The CDR3 is 12 amino acids. Germline lookup yields CDR1 SEHNR and CDR2 FQNEAQ (reference sequence). The complete variable domain, with remaining parts taken from reference TRBV7-9 and TRBJ2-3, reads DTGVSQNPRHKITKRGQNVTFRCDPISEHNRLYWYRQTLGQGPEFLTYFQNEAQLEKSRLLSDRFSAERPKGSFSTLEIQRTEQGDSAMYLCASSPETGEEYFGPGTRLTVL.

J is TRBJ2-3 and V is TRBV18, with 8 bases aligning to TRBD1. V was pared by 3 bases and J by 1 base, with 3 bases of the junction left unmatched. The germline CDR1 and CDR2 sequences are KGHSH and LQKENI. The CDR3 is made up of 15 amino acids. CDR3 nucleotides: TGTGCCAGCTCACCTGGGACAGGCCGCACAGATACGCAGTATTTT. This translates into CASSPGTGRTDTQYF. Filled out from reference TRBV18 and TRBJ2-3, the complete variable domain reads NAGVMQNPRHLVRRRGQEARLRCSPMKGHSHVYWYRQLPEEGLKFMVYLQKENIIDESGMPKERFSAEFPKEGPSILRIQQVVRGDSAAYFCASSPGTGRTDTQYFGPGTRLTVL.

The chain links TRBV30 to TRBJ1-2; no definite D call. With 2 bases removed from V and 4 bases from J, the gap between germline ends came to 11 bases. CDR1 is GTSNPN and CDR2 is SVGIG in the germline V gene (reference sequence). The CDR3 has 13 amino acids. The CDR3 loop reads CAWSKAGTYGYTF. The CDR3 DNA reads as TGTGCCTGGAGTAAGGCAGGAACCTATGGCTACACCTTC.